This paragraph reports one TCR beta chain. Its antigen is not known. This sample is part of a study of T cell responses to AZD1222 COVID-19 vaccine. Broader study findings: Seropositive AZD1222 recipients at baseline numbered only 5 or 6. As reported, nearly half of all spike-specific TCRs target variant regions that are unmutated. CD4 TCRs covered the whole spike, strongest at regions 160-218 and 743-854. Spike-specific TCR breadth and depth were elevated following two AZD1222 doses.

Using immunoSEQ multiplex PCR, the repertoire was profiled, and TCRdb retains in-frame clones only, with some absent. The profile shows just over 150,000 clones, roughly nine tenths of them singletons. The CDR3 has 15 residues. The V gene lost 4 bases and the J gene lost 4 bases, with 14 bases spanning the gap. Germline loops: CDR1 SNHLY, CDR2 FYNNEI. Sequenced material: peripheral blood, taken after recovery from COVID-19. The TCR was taken from an adult who had recovered from COVID-19. This chain joins TRBV2 and TRBJ1-5, with D perhaps TRBD1 (6 bases). Here the CDR3 DNA reads TGTGCCAGCAGTGGAGGGGGGCAGGGGAATCAGCCCCAGCATTTT. This translates into CASSGGGQGNQPQHF.